These 28 T cell receptor beta chains were all obtained from the same sample, sequenced in a study of technical replicates of blood from several donors. The repertoire was sequenced with immunoSEQ multiplex PCR; TCRdb's copy has only in-frame clones and lacks some. Here the sample spans 65,000 to 85,000 clones, just over 90% being singletons. The sequenced sample was T cells isolated from PBMCs. The receptors originated from a human donor in good health.

V and J are TRBV5-1 and TRBJ2-5; D gene uncertain. The CDR3 sequence is 13 residues long. V gave up 2 bases and J gave up 2 bases, with 7 bases separating them. Per germline, CDR1 SGHRS and CDR2 YFSETQ. CDR3 in amino acids: CASSLAIQETQYF. As DNA, the CDR3 is TGCGCCAGCAGCTTAGCCATACAAGAGACCCAGTACTTC.

Here the CDR3 DNA reads TGTGCCAGCAGTACACGGGACTTTTATAGCAATCAGCCCCAGCATTTT. Translated, it gives CASSTRDFYSNQPQHF. V is TRBV28 and J is TRBJ1-5; tentative D call: TRBD1 (5 bases). The CDR3 has 16 residues. The V and J ends lost 5 bases and 0 bases respectively, with 14 bases between them. Germline V gene sequence: CDR1 MDHEN, CDR2 SYDVKM.

The chain combines TRBV13 with TRBJ2-1; D is perhaps TRBD1 (5 bases). The CDR3 loop spans 16 amino acids. Germline V gene sequence: CDR1 PRHDT, CDR2 FYEKMQ (reference sequence). V was trimmed by 5 bases and J by 7 bases, leaving 21 bases between them. The CDR3: CASSQRPGSTMNEQFF. The CDR3 nucleotides are TGTGCCAGCAGCCAACGCCCAGGGTCTACCATGAATGAGCAGTTCTTC.

This chain joins TRBV28 and TRBJ2-1; 7 bases match TRBD1. The V segment lost 7 bases and the J segment 2 bases; nucleotides outside the gene matches: 2. The germline gives CDR1 MDHEN, CDR2 SYDVKM. The CDR3 consists of 13 residues. CDR3 sequence reads: CASKGAPYNEQFF. The DNA for the CDR3 is TGTGCCAGCAAGGGGGCTCCCTACAATGAGCAGTTCTTC.

This clone was detected only once. The chain has TRBV15 and TRBJ2-3; D not certain. Trimming took 0 bases from V and 8 from J, leaving 12 bases between them. The CDR3 consists of 14 residues. The germline CDR1 and CDR2 sequences are LNHNV and YYDKDF (reference sequence). DNA of the CDR3: TGTGCCACCAGCAGAGATGTAGCTTTGGGTACGCAGTATTTT. Translating it yields CATSRDVALGTQYF.

The V gene is TRBV14, the J gene TRBJ2-7; the match to TRBD1 covers 9 bases. This CDR3 comprises 17 residues. Looked up from germline, CDR1 is SGHDN and CDR2 is FVKESK. Trimming took 3 bases from V and 6 from J; bases not matched to a gene: 15. In DNA form, the CDR3 reads TGTGCCAGCAGCCATTTTACTCCGGGACAGGGTTTTTTCGAGCAGTACTTC. This sequence encodes CASSHFTPGQGFFEQYF.

This chain connects TRBV11-2 to TRBJ2-7, with 10 bases lining up with TRBD2. Germline V gene sequence: CDR1 SGHAT, CDR2 FQNNGV. The CDR3 is made up of 19 amino acids. J gave up 5 bases and V 5 bases, and 21 bases lay outside the gene matches. CDR3 sequence reads: CASSRRLVLNLAGVHEQYF. The CDR3 DNA follows: TGTGCCAGCAGCCGCAGACTCGTTCTCAACCTAGCGGGAGTGCACGAGCAGTACTTC. Filled out from reference TRBV11-2 and TRBJ2-7, the complete variable domain reads EAGVAQSPRYKIIEKRQSVAFWCNPISGHATLYWYQQILGQGPKLLIQFQNNGVVDDSQLPKDRFSAERLKGVDSTLKIQPAKLEDSAVYLCASSRRLVLNLAGVHEQYFGPGTRLTVT.

The chain's CDR3 is CASSFYRGLSSYNEQFF. CDR3 sequence (DNA): TGTGCCAGTAGTTTTTACAGGGGCCTCAGCTCCTACAATGAGCAGTTCTTC. The chain uses TRBV19 and TRBJ2-1, with 7 nucleotides matching TRBD1. The CDR3 spans 17 residues. Germline values: CDR1 LNHDA, CDR2 SQIVND (reference sequence). The trim removed 5 bases at V and 0 bases at J, leaving 10 bases unmatched.

V and J are TRBV6-1 and TRBJ2-3; weak D call: TRBD1 (5 bases). Germline V gene lookup returns CDR1 MNHNS and CDR2 SASEGT. The CDR3 is 13 residues long. Trimming shortened V by 4 bases and J by 4 bases, and 9 bases separated the two germline ends. The CDR3 loop is CASSGGSPDTQYF. DNA for the CDR3: TGTGCCAGCAGTGGGGGCAGCCCAGATACGCAGTATTTT.

The V gene is TRBV11-2, the J gene TRBJ2-7, with TRBD1 identical over 7 bases. Trimming cost V 5 bases and J 3 bases; bases outside gene matches: 1. Per the germline V gene, CDR1 is SGHAT and CDR2 is FQNNGV. The CDR3 sequence is 12 residues long. CDR3 sequence (DNA): TGTGCCAGCAGCCGGGACAGCTACGAGCAGTACTTC. Its translation is CASSRDSYEQYF. The entire variable domain, with the rest obtained from reference TRBV11-2 and TRBJ2-7, is as follows: EAGVAQSPRYKIIEKRQSVAFWCNPISGHATLYWYQQILGQGPKLLIQFQNNGVVDDSQLPKDRFSAERLKGVDSTLKIQPAKLEDSAVYLCASSRDSYEQYFGPGTRLTVT.

This clone has only a few counts. This rearrangement joins TRBV7-9 to TRBJ1-1; 12 nucleotides line up with TRBD1. V was pared by 1 base and J by 11 bases, with 11 bases of the junction left unmatched. CDR1 and CDR2 from the germline V gene are SEHNR and FQNEAQ (reference sequence). CDR3 length: 16 amino acids. In DNA, the CDR3 is TGTGCCAGCAGCTTAGAAGAGGGACAGGGGGCTTTGGGGGCTTTCTTT. Translation: CASSLEEGQGALGAFF.

This CDR3 reads CASAHRAPLNNEQFF. The CDR3 DNA follows: TGTGCCAGCGCCCACAGGGCTCCCTTAAACAATGAGCAGTTCTTC. The chain combines TRBV19 with TRBJ2-1; D may be TRBD1 (6 bases). Trimming removed 9 bases from V and 5 bases from J, with 20 bases in between. CDR1 is LNHDA and CDR2 is SQIVND in the germline V gene (reference sequence). The CDR3 has 15 amino acids. Complete variable domain (other parts from reference TRBV19 and TRBJ2-1): DGGITQSPKYLFRKEGQNVTLSCEQNLNHDAMYWYRQDPGQGLRLIYYSQIVNDFQKGDIAEGYSVSREKKESFPLTVTSAQKNPTAFYLCASAHRAPLNNEQFFGPGTRLTVL.

V usage is TRBV30 and J usage is TRBJ2-5; D is possibly TRBD1 (5 bases). From germline, CDR1 is GTSNPN and CDR2 SVGIG (reference sequence). CDR3 length: 15 residues. Trimming cost V 1 base and J 5 bases, with 17 bases left between them. For the CDR3, the DNA is TGTGCCTGGAGTGCACGTAAACAGGAAGGGGAGACCCAGTACTTC. It specifies CAWSARKQEGETQYF.

The chain recombines TRBV6-5 with TRBJ2-7, with TRBD1 as a possible D gene (6 bases). Germline CDR1 is MNHEY and CDR2 is SVGAGI. The CDR3 runs 13 residues. The V end lost 7 bases, the J end lost 4 bases, and 14 bases lay between the germline ends. CDR3 loop: CASTSPTGYEQYF. The CDR3, as DNA: TGTGCCAGCACCTCACCCACAGGGTACGAGCAGTACTTC.

The genes are TRBV28 and TRBJ2-7; 7 bases match TRBD2. CDR3 length: 15 residues. Looked up from germline, CDR1 is MDHEN and CDR2 is SYDVKM. J lost 4 bases, V lost 2 bases, and 8 bases had no gene match. The CDR3: CASSLHRDYLYEQYF. The CDR3 DNA sequence: TGTGCCAGCAGTTTACACCGGGACTACCTTTACGAGCAGTACTTC. Full variable domain (rest looked up from reference TRBV28 and TRBJ2-7): DVKVTQSSRYLVKRTGEKVFLECVQDMDHENMFWYRQDPGLGLRLIYFSYDVKMKEKGDIPEGYSVSREKKERFSLILESASTNQTSMYLCASSLHRDYLYEQYFGPGTRLTVT.

The rearrangement joins TRBV6-1 to TRBJ2-3, with 7 positions matching TRBD2. Per the germline V gene, CDR1 is MNHNS and CDR2 is SASEGT. V shed 8 bases, J shed 3 bases, and the junction held 11 bases outside the gene matches. The CDR3 is made up of 15 amino acids. The chain's CDR3 is CASVPTSRRTDTQYF. Written as DNA, the CDR3 is TGTGCCAGCGTACCGACTAGCAGAAGGACAGATACGCAGTATTTT.

CDR3 sequence reads: CASSSGEIGGLGVYNEQFF. In DNA form, the CDR3 reads TGTGCCAGCAGTAGTGGTGAGATTGGAGGGCTGGGGGTCTACAATGAGCAGTTCTTC. V gene TRBV27 combines with J gene TRBJ2-1, with TRBD2 as a possible D gene (6 bases). Looked up from germline, CDR1 is MNHEY and CDR2 is SMNVEV (reference sequence). V was pared by 5 bases and J by 3 bases, with 26 bases between. CDR3 length equals 19 residues.

The genes are TRBV7-2 and TRBJ1-3; D gene unclear. The germline gives CDR1 SGHTA, CDR2 FQGNSA. V was shortened by 5 bases and J by 1 base, with 12 bases between the two germline ends. The CDR3 extends over 15 amino acids. The CDR3 DNA is TGTGCCAGCAGCCCCCCGGAGCAGTCTGGAAACACCATATATTTT. Translation: CASSPPEQSGNTIYF.

This clone was seen a handful of times. V and J are TRBV7-9 and TRBJ2-1, with D possibly TRBD1 on 5 matching bases. The germline V and J ends were trimmed by 5 bases and 5 bases, with 16 bases remaining between them. The CDR3 is made up of 15 amino acids. Germline lookup yields CDR1 SEHNR and CDR2 FQNEAQ (reference sequence). CDR3 bases: TGTGCCAGCAGCCTACGGAAAGGGGTCGACAATGAGCAGTTCTTC. The encoded protein is CASSLRKGVDNEQFF.

The chain links TRBV13 to TRBJ2-1; 7 nucleotides line up with TRBD1. Looked up from germline, CDR1 is PRHDT and CDR2 is FYEKMQ (reference sequence). The CDR3 has 15 residues. V lost 0 bases and J lost 5; bases outside the gene matches: 4. The CDR3 DNA reads as TGTGCCAGCAGCTTAGGGCAGGGGGTCAACAATGAGCAGTTCTTC. Protein: CASSLGQGVNNEQFF.

The CDR3 region has the DNA TGTGCCAGCAGCTCCCGGGACAGGAGCACCGGGGAGCTGTTTTTT. It translates to CASSSRDRSTGELFF. The V call is TRBV7-9, the J call TRBJ2-2, with 8 nucleotides matching TRBD1. The length of the CDR3 is 15 residues. The ends lost 4 bases at V and 4 bases at J; junction bases unmatched: 5. CDR1 is SEHNR, CDR2 FQNEAQ, per germline (reference sequence). Full variable domain (remainder filled in from reference TRBV7-9 and TRBJ2-2): DTGVSQNPRHKITKRGQNVTFRCDPISEHNRLYWYRQTLGQGPEFLTYFQNEAQLEKSRLLSDRFSAERPKGSFSTLEIQRTEQGDSAMYLCASSSRDRSTGELFFGEGSRLTVL.

This clone has a single count. J is TRBJ2-5 and V is TRBV2; 7 bases align to TRBD2. From germline, CDR1 is SNHLY and CDR2 FYNNEI. V gave up 7 bases and J gave up 4 bases; unmatched junction bases: 9. The CDR3 extends over 14 amino acids. CDR3 DNA sequence: TGTGCCAGCACAAGTCAGGGAGGGACAGAGACCCAGTACTTC. As protein: CASTSQGGTETQYF.

The V call is TRBV29-1, the J call TRBJ1-2; the D is unclear. The germline V gene encodes CDR1 SQVTM and CDR2 ANQGSEA. This CDR3 is built from 13 residues. The germline V and J ends were trimmed by 6 bases and 1 base, with 12 bases remaining between them. The CDR3 loop reads CSVNDGINYGYTF. The CDR3, as DNA: TGCAGCGTGAACGACGGGATTAACTATGGCTACACCTTC.

The chain uses TRBV19 and TRBJ1-5, with D maybe TRBD1 (6 bases). Germline V gives CDR1 LNHDA, CDR2 SQIVND (reference sequence). The CDR3 runs 19 residues. V gave up 3 bases and J gave up 1 base, with 22 bases separating them. The CDR3 is CASSIGAGVMGASNQPQHF. The CDR3 DNA is TGTGCCAGTAGTATTGGGGCAGGGGTCATGGGAGCAAGCAATCAGCCCCAGCATTTT. Full variable domain (missing parts from reference TRBV19 and TRBJ1-5): DGGITQSPKYLFRKEGQNVTLSCEQNLNHDAMYWYRQDPGQGLRLIYYSQIVNDFQKGDIAEGYSVSREKKESFPLTVTSAQKNPTAFYLCASSIGAGVMGASNQPQHFGDGTRLSIL.

This chain joins TRBV13 and TRBJ1-2, with D possibly TRBD1 on 6 matching bases. The V gene lost 3 bases and the J gene lost 6 bases, with 11 bases spanning the gap. The germline gives CDR1 PRHDT, CDR2 FYEKMQ (reference sequence). This CDR3 has 13 residues. CDR3 sequence reads: CASSFRGTHGYTF. DNA of the CDR3: TGTGCCAGCAGCTTTAGGGGGACCCATGGCTACACCTTC.

This chain links TRBV9 with TRBJ2-7, with 7 bases that match TRBD1. Per the germline V gene, CDR1 is SGDLS and CDR2 is YYNGEE. V dropped 5 bases and J dropped 1; count of bases not matched to a gene: 9. This CDR3 is 15 amino acids long. CDR3 coding DNA: TGTGCCAGCAGGATCCGGGACAGCCTTTCCTACGAGCAGTACTTC. Protein sequence: CASRIRDSLSYEQYF.

This clone was found once. The chain joins TRBV5-4 to TRBJ2-2, with 10 bases matching TRBD2. CDR3 size: 17 residues. Trimming cost V 2 bases and J 5 bases; bases outside gene matches: 9. Germline CDR1 and CDR2: SGHNT and YYREEE (reference sequence). CDR3 in DNA: TGTGCCAGCAGCTTCCCCGCCGGTAGCGGGGGGACCGGGGAGCTGTTTTTT. This encodes CASSFPAGSGGTGELFF.

This clone was seen a few times. The chain couples TRBV18 to TRBJ1-1, with 9 bases aligning to TRBD1. Germline lookup yields CDR1 KGHSH and CDR2 LQKENI. The CDR3 is 14 amino acids. V was pared by 5 bases and J by 1 base, with 2 bases of the junction left unmatched. The CDR3 spells CASSTGGGNTEAFF. The DNA for the CDR3 is TGTGCCAGCTCAACAGGGGGCGGGAACACTGAAGCTTTCTTT.